The clone carrying this T cell receptor beta chain came up a few times. Preparing the TCRbeta library involved the use of unique molecular identifiers. TCRdb re-called the PCR reads through MiXCR, storing one row per CDR3 protein. The sample consists of some 500,000 distinct CDR3 sequences, around 18% of them appearing once. This record comes from a study of T-cell reconstitution after alpha-beta-depleted transplantation in children. Sequenced material: PBMCs from the stem cell graft donor, taken from the stem cell graft. The TCR comes from a human donor who donated a stem cell graft to a child with acute lymphoblastic leukemia.

This CDR3 reads CASSSLGPANTGELFF. The CDR3 DNA is TGTGCCAGCAGTTCGCTTGGGCCAGCGAACACCGGGGAGCTGTTTTTT. The chain couples TRBV12-3 or TRBV12-4 to TRBJ2-2; no reliable D call. Trimming stripped 4 bases from V and 0 bases from J, with 12 bases between. This CDR3 spans 16 amino acids.